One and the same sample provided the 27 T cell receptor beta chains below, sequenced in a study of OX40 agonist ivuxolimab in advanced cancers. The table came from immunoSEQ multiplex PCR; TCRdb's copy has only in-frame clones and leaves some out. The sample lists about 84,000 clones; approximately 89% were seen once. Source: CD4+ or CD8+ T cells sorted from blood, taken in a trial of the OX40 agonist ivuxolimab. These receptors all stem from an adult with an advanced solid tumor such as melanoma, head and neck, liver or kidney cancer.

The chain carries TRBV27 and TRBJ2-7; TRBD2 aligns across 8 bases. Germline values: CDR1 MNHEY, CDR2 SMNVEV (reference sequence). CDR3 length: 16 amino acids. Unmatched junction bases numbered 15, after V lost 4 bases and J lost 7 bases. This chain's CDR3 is CASSSLLERETREQYF. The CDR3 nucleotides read TGTGCCAGCAGTTCCCTCCTCGAGCGGGAGACTCGTGAGCAGTACTTC.

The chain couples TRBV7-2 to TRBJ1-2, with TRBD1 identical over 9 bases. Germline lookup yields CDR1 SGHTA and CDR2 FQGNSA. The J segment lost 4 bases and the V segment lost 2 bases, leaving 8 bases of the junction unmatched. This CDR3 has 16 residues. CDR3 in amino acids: CASSLTGGQGVYGYTF. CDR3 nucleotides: TGTGCCAGCAGCTTAACTGGGGGACAGGGTGTCTATGGCTACACCTTC.

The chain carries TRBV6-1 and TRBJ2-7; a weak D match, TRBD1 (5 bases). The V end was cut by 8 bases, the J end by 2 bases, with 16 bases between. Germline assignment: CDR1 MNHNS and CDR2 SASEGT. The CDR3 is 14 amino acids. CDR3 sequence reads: CASVLSQGAYEQYF. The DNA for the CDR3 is TGTGCCAGCGTTTTGAGCCAGGGCGCCTACGAGCAGTACTTC.

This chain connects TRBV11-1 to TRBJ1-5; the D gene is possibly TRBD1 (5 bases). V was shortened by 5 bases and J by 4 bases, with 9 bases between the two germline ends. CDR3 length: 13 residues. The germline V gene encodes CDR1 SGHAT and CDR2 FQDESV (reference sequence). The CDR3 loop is CASSRGTNQPQHF. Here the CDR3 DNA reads TGTGCCAGCAGCCGAGGGACTAATCAGCCCCAGCATTTT.

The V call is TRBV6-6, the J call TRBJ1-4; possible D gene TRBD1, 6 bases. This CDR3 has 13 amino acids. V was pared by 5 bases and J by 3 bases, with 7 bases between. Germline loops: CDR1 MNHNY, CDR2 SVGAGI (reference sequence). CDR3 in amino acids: CASSQGSNEKLFF. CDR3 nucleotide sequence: TGTGCCAGCAGTCAGGGGTCTAATGAAAAACTGTTTTTT.

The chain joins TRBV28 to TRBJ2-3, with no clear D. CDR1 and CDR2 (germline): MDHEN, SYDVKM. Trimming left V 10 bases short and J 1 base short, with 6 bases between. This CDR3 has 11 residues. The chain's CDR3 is CATRGTDTQYF. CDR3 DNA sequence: TGTGCCACACGGGGCACAGATACGCAGTATTTT.

As DNA, the CDR3 is TGTGCCTGGGATCAGGGAGAGACCCAGTACTTC. Encoded protein: CAWDQGETQYF. V gene TRBV30 combines with J gene TRBJ2-5, with D possibly matching TRBD1 (5 bases). Germline V gene sequence: CDR1 GTSNPN, CDR2 SVGIG (reference sequence). The CDR3 length is 11 residues. The ends were cut back, 5 bases at V and 4 bases at J, with 8 bases in the middle.

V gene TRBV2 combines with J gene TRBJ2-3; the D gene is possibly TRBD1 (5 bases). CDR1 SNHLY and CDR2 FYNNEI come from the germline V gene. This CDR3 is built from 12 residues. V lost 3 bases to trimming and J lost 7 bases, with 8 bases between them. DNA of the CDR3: TGTGCCAGCAGTGAGGACATCAATACGCAGTATTTT. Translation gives CASSEDINTQYF. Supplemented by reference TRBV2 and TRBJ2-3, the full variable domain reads EPEVTQTPSHQVTQMGQEVILRCVPISNHLYFYWYRQILGQKVEFLVSFYNNEISEKSEIFDDQFSVERPDGSNFTLKIRSTKLEDSAMYFCASSEDINTQYFGPGTRLTVL.

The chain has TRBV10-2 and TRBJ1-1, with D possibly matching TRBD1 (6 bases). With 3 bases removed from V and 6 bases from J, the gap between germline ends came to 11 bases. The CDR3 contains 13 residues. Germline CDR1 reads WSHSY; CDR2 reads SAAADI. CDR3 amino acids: CASSDTGFAEAFF. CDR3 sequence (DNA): TGCGCCAGCAGTGACACAGGGTTTGCTGAAGCTTTCTTT.

Here the CDR3 reads CASSTRGNRATEAFF. CDR3 nucleotides: TGTGCCAGTAGTACTCGTGGCAACCGGGCAACTGAAGCTTTCTTT. This chain links TRBV19 with TRBJ1-1; D remains ambiguous. Trimming stripped 4 bases from V and 5 bases from J, with 17 bases between. The CDR3 is 15 amino acids. Germline V gene lookup returns CDR1 LNHDA and CDR2 SQIVND (reference sequence).

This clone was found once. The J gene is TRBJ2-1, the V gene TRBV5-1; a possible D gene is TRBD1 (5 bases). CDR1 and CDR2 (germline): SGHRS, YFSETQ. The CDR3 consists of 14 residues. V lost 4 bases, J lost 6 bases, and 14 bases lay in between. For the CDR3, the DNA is TGCGCCAGCAGCCGCCAGGGTTGGGTCAATGAGCAGTTCTTC. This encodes CASSRQGWVNEQFF.

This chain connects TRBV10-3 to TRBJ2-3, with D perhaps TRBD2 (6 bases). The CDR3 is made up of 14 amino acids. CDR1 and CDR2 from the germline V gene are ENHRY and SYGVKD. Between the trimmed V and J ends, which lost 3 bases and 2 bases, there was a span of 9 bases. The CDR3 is CAISDSGLTDTQYF. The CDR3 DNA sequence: TGTGCCATCAGTGATTCGGGACTCACAGATACGCAGTATTTT.

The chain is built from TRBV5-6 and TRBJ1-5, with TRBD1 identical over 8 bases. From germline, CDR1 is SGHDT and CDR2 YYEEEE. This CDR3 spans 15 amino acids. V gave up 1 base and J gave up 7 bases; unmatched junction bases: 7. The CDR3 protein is CASSLRRTGHQPQHF. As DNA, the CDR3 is TGTGCCAGCAGCTTGCGTCGGACAGGGCACCAGCCCCAGCATTTT.

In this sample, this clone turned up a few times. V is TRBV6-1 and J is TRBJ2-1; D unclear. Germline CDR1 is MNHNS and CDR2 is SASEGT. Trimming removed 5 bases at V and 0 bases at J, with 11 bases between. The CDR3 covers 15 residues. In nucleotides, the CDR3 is TGTGCCAGCAGTTCCCAGGTGGCCTCCTACAATGAGCAGTTCTTC. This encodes CASSSQVASYNEQFF.

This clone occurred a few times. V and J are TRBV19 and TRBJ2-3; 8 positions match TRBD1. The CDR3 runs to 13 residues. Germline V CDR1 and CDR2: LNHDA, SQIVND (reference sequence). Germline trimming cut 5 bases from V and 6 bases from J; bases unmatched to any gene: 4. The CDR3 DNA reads TGTGCCAGTAGTCTCACAGGGGGGGATACGCAGTATTTT. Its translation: CASSLTGGDTQYF.

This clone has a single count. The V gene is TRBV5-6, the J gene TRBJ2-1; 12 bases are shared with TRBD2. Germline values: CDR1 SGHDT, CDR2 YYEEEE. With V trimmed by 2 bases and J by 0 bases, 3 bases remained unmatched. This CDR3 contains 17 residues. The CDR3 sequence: CASSLGLAGNSYNEQFF. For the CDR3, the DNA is TGTGCCAGCAGCTTAGGACTAGCGGGAAACTCCTACAATGAGCAGTTCTTC.

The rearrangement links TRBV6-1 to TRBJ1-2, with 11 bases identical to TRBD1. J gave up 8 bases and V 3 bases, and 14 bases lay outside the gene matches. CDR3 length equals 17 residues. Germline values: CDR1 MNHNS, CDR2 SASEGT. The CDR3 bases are TGTGCCAGCAGTGACCACCAAATTGGGACAGGGGGAAGGGGCTACACCTTC. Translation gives CASSDHQIGTGGRGYTF.

CDR3 nucleotides: TGTGCCAGTGCGACGGGACAGGGGGCAGCAGGGGAGCTGTTTTTT. It is translated as CASATGQGAAGELFF. The chain couples TRBV19 to TRBJ2-2, with 12 bases fitting TRBD1. The J segment lost 8 bases and the V segment lost 8 bases, leaving 9 bases of the junction unmatched. CDR3 length: 15 amino acids. Germline CDR1 LNHDA, CDR2 SQIVND (reference sequence). Drawing the rest from reference TRBV19 and TRBJ2-2, the complete variable domain is DGGITQSPKYLFRKEGQNVTLSCEQNLNHDAMYWYRQDPGQGLRLIYYSQIVNDFQKGDIAEGYSVSREKKESFPLTVTSAQKNPTAFYLCASATGQGAAGELFFGEGSRLTVL.

The CDR3 nucleotides are TGTGCCAGCAGAAGATGGACAGGGAACTCCCAAGAGACCCAGTACTTC. It codes for CASRRWTGNSQETQYF. The chain combines TRBV2 with TRBJ2-5, with TRBD1 identical over 8 bases. With 6 bases clipped from V and 1 base from J, the junction kept 10 bases outside the gene matches. The CDR3 runs 16 residues. The germline gives CDR1 SNHLY, CDR2 FYNNEI.

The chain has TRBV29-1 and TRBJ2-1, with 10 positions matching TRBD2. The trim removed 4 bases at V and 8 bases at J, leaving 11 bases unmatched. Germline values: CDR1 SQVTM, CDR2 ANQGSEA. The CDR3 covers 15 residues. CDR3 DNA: TGCAGCGTTGTAAGGCTAGCGGGAGACGCGGATGAGCAGTTCTTC. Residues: CSVVRLAGDADEQFF.

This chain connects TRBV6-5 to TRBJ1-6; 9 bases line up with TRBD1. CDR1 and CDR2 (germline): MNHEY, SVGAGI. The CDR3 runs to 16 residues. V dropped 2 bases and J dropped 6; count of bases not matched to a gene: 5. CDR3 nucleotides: TGTGCCAGCAGTTACACTCGGACAGGGGCTAATTCACCCCTCCACTTT. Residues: CASSYTRTGANSPLHF.

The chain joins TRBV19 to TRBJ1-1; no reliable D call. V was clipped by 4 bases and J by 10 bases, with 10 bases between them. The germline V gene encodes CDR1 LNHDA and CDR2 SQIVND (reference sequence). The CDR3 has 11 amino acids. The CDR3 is CASSSRWGAFF. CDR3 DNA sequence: TGTGCCAGTAGTAGTAGATGGGGAGCTTTCTTT.

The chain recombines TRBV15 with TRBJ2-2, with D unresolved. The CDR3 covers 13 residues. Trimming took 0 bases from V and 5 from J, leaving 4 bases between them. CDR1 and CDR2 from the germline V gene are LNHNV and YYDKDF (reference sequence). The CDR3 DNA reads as TGTGCCACCAGCAGAGAAAGGACCGGGGAGCTGTTTTTT. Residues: CATSRERTGELFF.

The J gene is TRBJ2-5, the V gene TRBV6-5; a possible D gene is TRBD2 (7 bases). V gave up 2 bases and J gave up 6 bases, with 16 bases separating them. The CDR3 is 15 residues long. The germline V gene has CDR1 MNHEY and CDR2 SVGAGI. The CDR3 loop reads CASSYPGGLAKTQYF. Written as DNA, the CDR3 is TGTGCCAGCAGTTACCCCGGGGGGCTGGCAAAGACCCAGTACTTC.

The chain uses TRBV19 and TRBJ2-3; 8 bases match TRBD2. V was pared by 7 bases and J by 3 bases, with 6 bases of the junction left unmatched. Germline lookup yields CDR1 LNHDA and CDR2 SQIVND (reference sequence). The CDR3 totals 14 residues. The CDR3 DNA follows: TGTGCCAGTACCCCGGGACTAGAGACAGATACGCAGTATTTT. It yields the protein CASTPGLETDTQYF.

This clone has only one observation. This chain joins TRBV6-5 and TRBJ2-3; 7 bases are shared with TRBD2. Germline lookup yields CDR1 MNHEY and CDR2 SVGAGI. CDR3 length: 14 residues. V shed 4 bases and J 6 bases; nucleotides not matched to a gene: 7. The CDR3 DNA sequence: TGTGCCAGCAGTTCCACGGTGGGAGGGGATACGCAGTATTTT. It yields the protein CASSSTVGGDTQYF.

The CDR3 loop is CASSLEVNEQFF. Here the CDR3 DNA reads TGTGCCAGCAGCTTGGAAGTCAATGAGCAGTTCTTC. The chain couples TRBV5-4 to TRBJ2-1; D gene uncertain. The CDR3 length is 12 residues. V lost 0 bases to trimming and J lost 6 bases, with 4 bases between them. Germline V gene sequence: CDR1 SGHNT, CDR2 YYREEE (reference sequence).